The clone carrying this TCR beta chain was counted once. Measured with immunoSEQ multiplex PCR; TCRdb has only the in-frame clones, and not every one. The sample lists 250,000 to 350,000 clones, approximately 90% occurring once. The sample belongs to a study of blood T cell repertoires in COVID-19. Germline V lookup: CDR1 SGDLS, CDR2 YYNGEE. V lost 3 bases and J 2 bases, leaving 18 bases between the germline ends. This CDR3 has 16 residues. Sequenced input: PBMCs or T cells enriched from blood (not recorded which). The V call is TRBV9, the J call TRBJ2-7; D perhaps matches TRBD2 (7 bases). This receptor was identified in a woman younger than 35 who had recovered from COVID-19. The CDR3 loop reads CASSGAGGRGTYEQYF. CDR3 sequence (DNA): TGTGCCAGCAGCGGAGCCGGGGGGCGGGGGACCTACGAGCAGTACTTC.